A single sample is the source of the 24 T cell receptor beta chains below, sequenced in a study of T cell responses to AZD1222 COVID-19 vaccine. Sequenced by immunoSEQ multiplex PCR; TCRdb stores in-frame clones only, minus some. The table lists around 190,000 clones, about 90% of them singletons. This material consisted of peripheral blood, taken 28 days after the second AZD1222 dose. The receptors here all came from an adult who received the AZD1222 COVID-19 vaccine.

The V and J genes are TRBV6-5 and TRBJ2-7; 8 bases match TRBD2. V lost 4 bases and J lost 1; bases outside the gene matches: 3. Germline CDR1 and CDR2: MNHEY and SVGAGI. The CDR3 extends over 14 amino acids. CDR3 sequence: CASSSGTRSYEQYF. Written as DNA, the CDR3 is TGTGCCAGCAGTTCCGGGACTAGGTCCTACGAGCAGTACTTC.

The table lists this clone with a count of one. The CDR3 DNA is TGTGCCACCGCACAATCTAGCGGGGCTTACAATGAGCAGTTCTTC. It specifies CATAQSSGAYNEQFF. The gene calls are TRBV24-1 and TRBJ2-1; TRBD2 matches 9 bases. Per germline, CDR1 KGHDR and CDR2 SFDVKD. V lost 9 bases to trimming and J lost 4 bases; unmatched junction nucleotides: 9. This CDR3 spans 15 amino acids.

The chain joins TRBV7-9 to TRBJ2-3, with a weak D call TRBD2 (6 bases). CDR3 size: 15 residues. The germline CDR1 and CDR2 sequences are SEHNR and FQNEAQ (reference sequence). V lost 4 bases to trimming and J lost 5 bases, with 16 bases between them. CDR3 sequence: CASSSKAGGEDTQYF. CDR3 bases: TGTGCCAGCAGCTCCAAGGCTGGCGGGGAAGATACGCAGTATTTT.

V gene TRBV23-1 combines with J gene TRBJ1-3; no definite D call. TRBV23-1 is labeled an ORF, and its function is uncertain. This CDR3 spans 15 amino acids. The V end was cut by 0 bases, the J end by 0 bases, with 6 bases between. The CDR3 coding sequence is TGCGCCAGCAGTCAATCGACGCGCTCTGGAAACACCATATATTTT. This translates into CASSQSTRSGNTIYF.

The J gene is TRBJ2-7, the V gene TRBV14; D remains ambiguous. The CDR3 has 13 residues. CDR1 and CDR2 (germline): SGHDN, FVKESK. With 2 bases removed from V and 4 bases from J, the gap between germline ends came to 9 bases. CDR3 in amino acids: CASSQILGYEQYF. CDR3 in DNA: TGTGCCAGCAGCCAAATCTTAGGGTACGAGCAGTACTTC.

V is TRBV5-1 and J is TRBJ2-7; 12 nucleotides line up with TRBD2. Per the germline V gene, CDR1 is SGHRS and CDR2 is YFSETQ. CDR3 length: 17 amino acids. Trimming cost V 3 bases and J 7 bases; bases outside gene matches: 14. The CDR3 sequence is CASSWGLAGGRIWEQYF. Written as DNA, the CDR3 is TGCGCCAGCAGCTGGGGACTAGCGGGCGGCCGGATTTGGGAGCAGTACTTC. The full variable domain, its missing parts supplied by reference TRBV5-1 and TRBJ2-7, is KAGVTQTPRYLIKTRGQQVTLSCSPISGHRSVSWYQQTPGQGLQFLFEYFSETQRNKGNFPGRFSGRQFSNSRSEMNVSTLELGDSALYLCASSWGLAGGRIWEQYFGPGTRLTVT.

The genes are TRBV6-5 and TRBJ1-2; TRBD1 agrees at 9 bases. The CDR3 totals 14 residues. CDR1 is MNHEY and CDR2 is SVGAGI in the germline V gene. The V and J ends lost 8 bases and 4 bases, in that order; junction bases with no gene match: 8. The chain's CDR3 is CASGPGTGIYGYTF. DNA for the CDR3: TGTGCCAGCGGGCCGGGGACAGGGATCTATGGCTACACCTTC.

The chain couples TRBV5-1 to TRBJ2-1, with D uncertain. Trimming pared 4 bases from V and 2 bases from J, leaving 13 bases between. The CDR3 has 15 amino acids. Per the germline V gene, CDR1 is SGHRS and CDR2 is YFSETQ. The CDR3 loop is CASSKTEIPYNEQFF. CDR3 DNA sequence: TGCGCCAGCAGCAAAACAGAGATTCCCTACAATGAGCAGTTCTTC. The whole variable domain, filled in from reference TRBV5-1 and TRBJ2-1, reads KAGVTQTPRYLIKTRGQQVTLSCSPISGHRSVSWYQQTPGQGLQFLFEYFSETQRNKGNFPGRFSGRQFSNSRSEMNVSTLELGDSALYLCASSKTEIPYNEQFFGPGTRLTVL.

The chain joins TRBV28 to TRBJ2-4, with D unresolved. Trimming left V 3 bases short and J 0 bases short, with 15 bases between. The germline gives CDR1 MDHEN, CDR2 SYDVKM. The CDR3 spans 17 residues. The chain's CDR3 is CASSLSGRGEAKNIQYF. CDR3 nucleotides: TGTGCCAGCAGTTTGTCAGGTCGTGGCGAAGCCAAAAACATTCAGTACTTC.

V gene TRBV5-1 combines with J gene TRBJ2-3, with 9 bases aligning to TRBD2. The CDR3 length is 17 residues. Per the germline V gene, CDR1 is SGHRS and CDR2 is YFSETQ. V shed 0 bases, J shed 0 bases, and the junction held 5 bases outside the gene matches. The CDR3 sequence is CASSLGAGGPSTDTQYF. The CDR3 DNA sequence: TGCGCCAGCAGCTTGGGCGCGGGGGGGCCTAGCACAGATACGCAGTATTTT.

The rearrangement uses TRBV6-2 or TRBV6-3 and TRBJ1-2; no definite D call. The germline gives CDR1 MNHEY, CDR2 SVGEGT. The V gene lost 5 bases and the J gene lost 3 bases, with 10 bases spanning the gap. The CDR3 is 13 amino acids. CDR3 protein: CASSRTVYYGYTF. Here the CDR3 DNA reads TGTGCCAGCAGTCGGACCGTATACTATGGCTACACCTTC.

The chain carries TRBV25-1 and TRBJ1-1; D is uncertain. The CDR3 runs 13 residues. Germline V gene lookup returns CDR1 MGHDK and CDR2 SYGVNS. V lost 5 bases and J 3 bases, leaving 10 bases between the germline ends. In nucleotides, the CDR3 is TGTGCCAGCAGTCCAAGAAGGGACACTGAAGCTTTCTTT. Its translation: CASSPRRDTEAFF.

This clone was observed a few times. The chain joins TRBV7-9 to TRBJ1-2, with D possibly matching TRBD1 (5 bases). Germline-derived CDR1 and CDR2 are SEHNR and FQNEAQ (reference sequence). V lost 4 bases to trimming and J lost 4 bases, with 10 bases between them. This CDR3 region has 13 residues. In DNA, the CDR3 is TGTGCCAGCAGCTCGCCGACAGCCTATGGCTACACCTTC. This translates into CASSSPTAYGYTF.

The rearrangement links TRBV13 to TRBJ2-7; TRBD2 aligns across 15 bases. Germline V lookup: CDR1 PRHDT, CDR2 FYEKMQ (reference sequence). With V trimmed by 5 bases and J by 10 bases, 3 bases remained unmatched. The CDR3 loop spans 13 amino acids. CDR3 sequence (DNA): TGTGCCAGCAGCCTGGGACTAGCGGGGGGACAGTACTTC. The encoded protein is CASSLGLAGGQYF.

Worth noting for this clone: Other DNA sequences in this sample translate to the same CDR3. The chain links TRBV30 to TRBJ1-5; D not certain. The CDR3 length is 14 residues. V lost 1 base and J 7 bases, leaving 14 bases between the germline ends. Germline V gene data show CDR1 as GTSNPN and CDR2 as SVGIG (reference sequence). CDR3 amino acids: CAWSGKGTGQPQHF. DNA for the CDR3: TGTGCCTGGAGTGGTAAGGGTACTGGCCAGCCCCAGCATTTT. Filled out from reference TRBV30 and TRBJ1-5, the complete variable domain reads SQTIHQWPATLVQPVGSPLSLECTVEGTSNPNLYWYRQAAGRGLQLLFYSVGIGQISSEVPQNLSASRPQDRQFILSSKKLLLSDSGFYLCAWSGKGTGQPQHFGDGTRLSIL.

V usage is TRBV4-2 and J usage is TRBJ1-5; D is undetermined. CDR1 and CDR2 from the germline V gene are LGHNA and YNFKEQ. With 0 bases removed from V and 7 bases from J, the gap between germline ends came to 7 bases. The CDR3 has 13 residues. The CDR3, as DNA: TGTGCCAGCAGCCAAGATGGGCTCCAGCCCCAGCATTTT. This encodes CASSQDGLQPQHF.

The gene calls are TRBV7-2 and TRBJ2-1; 10 nucleotides match TRBD1. Trimming took 5 bases from V and 8 from J; bases not matched to a gene: 6. The germline V gene encodes CDR1 SGHTA and CDR2 FQGNSA. The CDR3 extends over 14 amino acids. The CDR3 sequence: CASSRTGGADEQFF. Here the CDR3 DNA reads TGTGCCAGCAGCAGGACAGGGGGGGCCGATGAGCAGTTCTTC.

Regarding this clone: At the DNA level, this CDR3 is encoded by other sequences in the same sample as well. The V gene is TRBV11-2, the J gene TRBJ1-1, with TRBD1 matching over 7 bases. The CDR3 loop spans 15 amino acids. The J segment lost 1 base and the V segment lost 5 bases, leaving 7 bases of the junction unmatched. The germline CDR1 and CDR2 sequences are SGHAT and FQNNGV. CDR3 in DNA: TGTGCCAGCAGCCTACTGACAGGGTCGAACACTGAAGCTTTCTTT. This gives the protein CASSLLTGSNTEAFF.

The rearrangement uses TRBV27 and TRBJ2-7; 9 bases match TRBD1. With 2 bases clipped from V and 4 bases from J, the junction kept 6 bases outside the gene matches. From germline, CDR1 is MNHEY and CDR2 SMNVEV (reference sequence). The length of the CDR3 is 15 residues. The CDR3 sequence is CASSLGTGQGYEQYF. CDR3 DNA sequence: TGTGCCAGCAGTTTAGGGACAGGGCAAGGATACGAGCAGTACTTC.

The J gene is TRBJ1-1, the V gene TRBV5-5; 7 positions agree with TRBD1. Unmatched junction bases numbered 5, after V lost 2 bases and J lost 7 bases. The CDR3 has 13 residues. The germline V gene has CDR1 SGHKS and CDR2 YYEKEE (reference sequence). This CDR3 is CASSFRGRGEAFF. CDR3 nucleotides: TGTGCCAGCAGCTTCAGGGGGAGGGGTGAAGCTTTCTTT. Full variable domain (missing parts from reference TRBV5-5 and TRBJ1-1): DAGVTQSPTHLIKTRGQQVTLRCSPISGHKSVSWYQQVLGQGPQFIFQYYEKEERGRGNFPDRFSARQFPNYSSELNVNALLLGDSALYLCASSFRGRGEAFFGQGTRLTVV.

The gene calls are TRBV12-5 and TRBJ2-7; TRBD1 might be the D (6 bases). The V and J ends lost 4 bases and 2 bases respectively, with 18 bases between them. This CDR3 is 16 amino acids long. The germline V gene has CDR1 LGHNT and CDR2 FRNRAP. Here the CDR3 DNA reads TGTGCTAGTGGTTCTATTGTGCCAGGGGTCCCCTACGAGCAGTACTTC. Its protein product is CASGSIVPGVPYEQYF. Filled out from reference TRBV12-5 and TRBJ2-7, the complete variable domain reads DARVTQTPRHKVTEMGQEVTMRCQPILGHNTVFWYRQTMMQGLELLAYFRNRAPLDDSGMPKDRFSAEMPDATLATLKIQPSEPRDSAVYFCASGSIVPGVPYEQYFGPGTRLTVT.

The genes are TRBV14 and TRBJ1-2; possibly TRBD1 for D (5 bases). V gave up 4 bases and J gave up 4 bases, with 10 bases separating them. CDR3 size: 13 residues. In germline, CDR1 is SGHDN, CDR2 FVKESK. CDR3 region: CASSRDSGYGYTF. CDR3 sequence (DNA): TGTGCCAGCAGCCGGGACTCGGGCTATGGCTACACCTTC.

This sequence joins TRBV6-5 and TRBJ2-7; D perhaps matches TRBD1 (6 bases). Looked up from germline, CDR1 is MNHEY and CDR2 is SVGAGI. This CDR3 is built from 15 residues. V was clipped by 7 bases and J by 7 bases, with 23 bases between them. CDR3 in DNA: TGTGCCAGCATCCCCCGGGCAGGGGCCCCCTGGGAGCAGTACTTC. This sequence encodes CASIPRAGAPWEQYF.

This clone was seen a single time. The V call is TRBV3-1 (or the pseudogene TRBV3-2), the J call TRBJ2-7, with TRBD2 as a possible D gene (6 bases). The CDR3 consists of 15 residues. Germline loops: CDR1 LGHDT, CDR2 YNNKEL (reference sequence). V lost 6 bases, J lost 0 bases, and 15 bases lay in between. For the CDR3, the DNA is TGTGCCAGCAGATCCTCCGGGACTGTCTCCTACGAGCAGTACTTC. It encodes CASRSSGTVSYEQYF.